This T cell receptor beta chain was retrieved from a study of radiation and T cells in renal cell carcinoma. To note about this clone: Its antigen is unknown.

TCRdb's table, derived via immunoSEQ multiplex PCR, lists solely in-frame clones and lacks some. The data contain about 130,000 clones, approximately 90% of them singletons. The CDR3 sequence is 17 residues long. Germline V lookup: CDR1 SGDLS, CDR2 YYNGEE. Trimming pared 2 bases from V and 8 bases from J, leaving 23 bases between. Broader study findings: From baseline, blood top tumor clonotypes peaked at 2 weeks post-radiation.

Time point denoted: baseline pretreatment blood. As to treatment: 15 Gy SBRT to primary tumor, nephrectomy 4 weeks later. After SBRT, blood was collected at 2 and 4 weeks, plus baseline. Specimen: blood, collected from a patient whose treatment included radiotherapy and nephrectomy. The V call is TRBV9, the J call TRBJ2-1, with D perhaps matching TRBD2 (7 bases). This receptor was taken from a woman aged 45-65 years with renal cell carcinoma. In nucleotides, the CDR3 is TGTGCCAGCAGCGTTACGGTAGGGGGGGCCCGGGGCCATGAGCAGTTCTTC. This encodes CASSVTVGGARGHEQFF.